This T cell receptor (beta chain) was captured by sequencing in a study of graft-versus-host responses after intestinal transplantation. In the study overall: Recipients had multivisceral, liver-intestinal, or isolated intestinal transplants.

Remarks on this clone: Its cognate antigen is unknown.

Data came from immunoSEQ multiplex PCR; TCRdb stores just in-frame clones and leaves some out. The sample has more than 10,000 clones; 70% to 85% are singletons. Study results and limitations: Some patients had graft-donor T cell macrochimerism, and their allografts showed high graft-versus-host to host-versus-graft clonal ratios. GvH clone levels peaked in circulation, and this peak was associated with early post-transplant HvG declines. GvH clones were identified in recipient marrow, with some first appearing in ileum or blood.

The source was PBMCs, collected approximately 320 days after intestinal transplant. The sequence derives from a human patient who received an intestinal transplant, so some T cells may come from the graft donor.

The CDR3 region has the DNA TGTGCCAGCAGCTCAGACAGGGCGGCCTACAATGAGCAGTTCTTC. Translating gives CASSSDRAAYNEQFF. The V gene is TRBV5-6, the J gene TRBJ2-1; TRBD1 matches 7 bases. Germline-derived CDR1 and CDR2 are SGHDT and YYEEEE. The CDR3 is 15 amino acids. J was trimmed by 2 bases and V by 3 bases; bases with no gene match: 5.